This is a list of T cell receptor beta chains from one sample in a study of T cell repertoires in cytomegalovirus infection. Each CDR3 protein gets one entry after TCRdb re-called the reads with MiXCR. The sample lists around 740,000 distinct CDR3 sequences; about 40% were seen once. Sequenced: PBMCs. These TCRs come from a human donor in good health (CMV status not recorded). Some clones in this sample may be carry-over from other donors' samples. Both conserved end residues are part of each CDR3. A D gene is named only where the DNA matches it firmly. For some rows the clone size is stated as once, few or many, or as a class when expanded; others skip it.

j_call,clone_size,d_call,v_call,cdr3_aa,cdr3_nt
TRBJ2-3,NA,TRBD1,TRBV24-1,CATSGLGTATNTDTQYF,TGTGCCACCAGTGGTCTGGGGACAGCGACCAACACAGATACGCAGTATTTT
TRBJ2-7,NA,NA,TRBV20-1,CSARRPREQYF,TGCAGTGCTAGACGCCCCCGCGAGCAGTACTTC
TRBJ2-4,NA,TRBD2,TRBV5-6,CASSSGGRGTKNIQYF,TGTGCCAGCAGCAGCGGGGGTCGAGGGACCAAAAACATTCAGTACTTC
TRBJ2-7,NA,TRBD2,TRBV6-1,CASKGKAGASEQYF,TGTGCCAGCAAAGGAAAAGCGGGGGCTTCTGAGCAGTACTTC
TRBJ2-1,few,NA,TRBV5-6,CASSQQRFGSRNNEQFF,TGTGCCAGCAGTCAACAACGCTTCGGGAGCCGAAACAATGAGCAGTTCTTC
TRBJ1-1,NA,NA,TRBV28,CASSFLMYGRGTEAFF,TGTGCCAGCAGTTTTCTCATGTACGGGAGGGGCACTGAAGCTTTCTTT
TRBJ2-4,many,TRBD2,TRBV18,CASSSIGAGTTPDQYF,TGTGCCAGCTCATCAATTGGGGCCGGGACTACGCCCGATCAGTACTTC
TRBJ1-2,NA,NA,TRBV19,CASSMYGFYGYTF,TGTGCCAGTAGTATGTACGGATTCTATGGCTACACCTTC
TRBJ2-6,NA,NA,TRBV19,CASSIPRRSSGANVLTF,TGTGCCAGTAGTATCCCCCGCCGGAGCTCTGGGGCCAACGTCCTGACTTTC
TRBJ2-5,once,NA,TRBV19,CASSIPLSGETQYF,TGTGCCAGTAGTATCCCACTAAGCGGAGAGACCCAGTACTTC
TRBJ1-2,NA,TRBD1,TRBV19,CASSARTGKVSYGYTF,TGTGCCAGTAGTGCCCGGACAGGGAAAGTTTCCTATGGCTACACCTTC
TRBJ1-1,few,NA,TRBV7-6,CASSFTGFAEAFF,TGTGCCAGCAGTTTTACAGGGTTCGCTGAAGCTTTCTTT
TRBJ1-5,few,NA,TRBV12-3/TRBV12-4,CASSSTNYQPQHF,TGTGCCAGCAGTTCCACGAATTACCAGCCCCAGCATTTT
TRBJ1-1,NA,TRBD1,TRBV5-4,CASSSQGWSTEAFF,TGTGCCAGCAGTTCACAGGGGTGGAGCACTGAAGCTTTCTTT
TRBJ2-2,NA,NA,TRBV7-8,CASSLAGGDGALFF,TGTGCCAGCAGCTTAGCAGGCGGTGACGGGGCGCTGTTTTTT
TRBJ1-6,NA,TRBD1,TRBV6-1,CASSYGGQKAPLHF,TGTGCCAGCAGTTACGGGGGACAGAAAGCACCCCTCCACTTT
TRBJ2-7,few,NA,TRBV6-5,CASSPISLRSYEQYF,TGTGCCAGCAGTCCCATTTCCCTTCGATCCTACGAGCAGTACTTC
TRBJ1-5,NA,NA,TRBV2,CAIKQATGQPQHF,TGTGCCATCAAACAGGCGACCGGTCAGCCCCAGCATTTT
TRBJ2-7,many,TRBD2,TRBV7-8,CASSPFGTSGPATYEQYF,TGTGCCAGCAGTCCCTTCGGGACTAGCGGGCCTGCGACCTACGAGCAGTACTTC
TRBJ2-7,NA,TRBD2,TRBV14,CASSPLASGRTEQYF,TGTGCCAGCAGCCCCCTGGCTAGCGGGAGAACCGAGCAGTACTTC
TRBJ1-1,few,TRBD1,TRBV20-1,CSVRDSNTEAFF,TGCAGTGTTAGGGACAGTAACACTGAAGCTTTCTTT
TRBJ1-1,NA,NA,TRBV11-1,CASSEGGVAEAFF,TGTGCCAGCAGCGAAGGAGGGGTGGCTGAAGCTTTCTTT
TRBJ2-1,many,NA,TRBV7-8,CASSLSYNEQFF,TGTGCCAGCAGCTTAAGTTACAATGAGCAGTTCTTC
TRBJ2-2,NA,NA,TRBV12-3/TRBV12-4,CASSLVPGAGELFF,TGTGCCAGCAGTTTAGTCCCAGGGGCCGGGGAGCTGTTTTTT
TRBJ1-2,many,NA,TRBV2,CASRRIGVNYGYTF,TGTGCCAGCAGACGAATTGGGGTTAACTATGGCTACACCTTC
TRBJ2-1,once,NA,TRBV28,CASSLIGGRSGEQFF,TGTGCCAGCAGTTTAATTGGGGGAAGATCGGGTGAGCAGTTCTTC
TRBJ1-5,NA,NA,TRBV7-9,CASSPLGAGPNQPQHF,TGTGCCAGCAGCCCCCTCGGGGCAGGGCCCAATCAGCCCCAGCATTTT
TRBJ1-1,NA,NA,TRBV5-1,CASSLEATATVNTEAFF,TGCGCCAGCAGCCTCGAGGCCACTGCGACGGTGAACACTGAAGCTTTCTTT
TRBJ1-4,NA,TRBD1,TRBV19,CASSPGTGLSNEKLFF,TGTGCCAGTAGCCCCGGGACAGGGCTCTCTAATGAAAAACTGTTTTTT
TRBJ2-1,once,NA,TRBV11-2,CASRGETRSNEQFF,TGTGCCAGCAGAGGGGAAACTAGAAGCAATGAGCAGTTCTTC
TRBJ1-2,few,NA,TRBV27,CASSFGGRRGYTF,TGTGCCAGCAGCTTCGGGGGGAGGAGAGGCTACACCTTC
TRBJ1-1,NA,NA,TRBV19,CASSINSVNWAFF,TGTGCCAGTAGTATAAACTCGGTGAACTGGGCTTTCTTT
TRBJ2-1,NA,TRBD2,TRBV6-5,CDSSYLTSGTSDEQFF,TGTGACAGCAGTTACTTGACTAGCGGGACCTCAGATGAGCAGTTCTTC
TRBJ1-1,few,NA,TRBV5-1,CASNGNMNTEAFF,TGCGCCAGCAACGGGAACATGAACACTGAAGCTTTCTTT
TRBJ1-1,NA,NA,TRBV7-2,CASSAGFMNTEAFF,TGTGCCAGCAGCGCGGGTTTCATGAACACTGAAGCTTTCTTT
TRBJ1-5,NA,NA,TRBV11-1,CASSLGGTGNQPQHF,TGTGCCAGCAGCTTGGGAGGGACGGGCAATCAGCCCCAGCATTTT
TRBJ2-5,NA,TRBD1,TRBV5-8,CASSYEGTGGFRETQYF,TGTGCCAGCAGCTACGAAGGGACAGGGGGCTTCAGAGAGACCCAGTACTTC
TRBJ2-1,NA,TRBD1,TRBV19,CASSIRGNNEQFF,TGTGCCAGTAGTATCAGGGGGAACAATGAGCAGTTCTTC
TRBJ1-1,once,TRBD1,TRBV5-1,CASSLEGAGEAFF,TGCGCCAGCAGCTTGGAGGGGGCCGGTGAAGCTTTCTTT
TRBJ1-2,few,NA,TRBV6-2/TRBV6-3,CASSQPRHGYTF,TGTGCCAGCAGCCAACCCAGGCATGGCTACACCTTC